This TCR beta chain was identified in a study of T cell changes during pregnancy in multiple sclerosis (dated by TCRdb to about 2019). About the full investigation: The study looked at changes in the T cell repertoire across pregnancy in women with multiple sclerosis.

Preparation of the library involved the immunoSEQ multiplex PCR assay. This is the immuneACCESS table as TCRdb keeps it, with only in-frame sequences that have V and J called. A part of the clones is gone; compared with another copy, unresolved V genes explain less than half, and the rest is unexplained. In all, the sample holds more than 35,000 clones, and 88% of those were seen once. Of the sample, 5.9% falls within the top ten clones. Remarks on this clone: Its antigen is not yet known. Per-base qualities were not stored, and no clone one base away is much larger.

The junction shows trimming of 3 bases on V and 3 bases on J, plus 6 bases between the germline ends. The CDR3 runs 13 amino acids, cysteine and phenylalanine included. Of the read, only the CDR3 DNA is kept; its 39 bases are in frame from base 1. For CDR1 and CDR2, the germline V gene lists KGHSH and LQKENI. Sequenced material: CD8+ T cells from peripheral blood mononuclear cells, taken after pregnancy. The V and J segments used are TRBV18 and TRBJ1-5, with no D gene named confidently. The sequence was collected from a female donor in good health, enrolled as a control in a pregnancy study. The CDR3 corresponds to CASSPRANQPQHF. The bases are TGTGCCAGCTCACCGAGGGCCAATCAGCCCCAGCATTTT.